This entry is about one T cell receptor beta chain. Mismatch with germline at one junction end may stem from a read error. The germline gives CDR1 SSHAT, CDR2 FNYEAQ (reference sequence). This CDR3 has 15 amino acids. Data came from immunoSEQ multiplex PCR; TCRdb stores just in-frame clones and leaves some out. The top ten clones hold about 5.3% of a sample with some 260,000 clones, 82% of them seen once. The data derive from a study of blood T cell repertoires in COVID-19. Study summary: From T cells, B-cell-depleted T cells, or PBMCs came the material, which was cDNA or gDNA.

This receptor was obtained from an elderly woman with active or convalescent COVID-19. The chain combines TRBV7-7 with TRBJ2-5; D perhaps matches TRBD1 (6 bases). The sample taken for sequencing was peripheral blood. CDR3: CASSLRGAGEETQYF. CDR3 nucleotide sequence: TGTGCTAGCAGCTTGCGAGGGGCAGGGGAAGAGACCCAGTACTTC.